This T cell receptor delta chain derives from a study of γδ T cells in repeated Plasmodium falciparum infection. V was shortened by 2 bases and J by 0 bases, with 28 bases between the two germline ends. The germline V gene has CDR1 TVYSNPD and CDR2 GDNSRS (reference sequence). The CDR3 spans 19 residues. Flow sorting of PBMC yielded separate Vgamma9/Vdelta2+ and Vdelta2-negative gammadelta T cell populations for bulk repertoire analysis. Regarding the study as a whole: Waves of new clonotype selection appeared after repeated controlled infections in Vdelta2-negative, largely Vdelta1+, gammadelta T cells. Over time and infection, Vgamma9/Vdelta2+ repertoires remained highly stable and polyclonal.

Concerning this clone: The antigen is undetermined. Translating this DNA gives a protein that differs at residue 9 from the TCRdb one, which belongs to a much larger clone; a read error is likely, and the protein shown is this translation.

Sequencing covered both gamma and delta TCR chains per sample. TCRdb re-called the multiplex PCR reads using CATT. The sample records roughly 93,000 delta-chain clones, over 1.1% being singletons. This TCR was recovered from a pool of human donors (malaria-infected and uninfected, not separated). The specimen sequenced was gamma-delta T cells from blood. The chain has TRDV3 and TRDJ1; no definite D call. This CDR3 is CAFFQPLPYTQMYTDKLIF. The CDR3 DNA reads TGTGCCTTTTTTCAACCCCTCCCGTATACTCAGATGTACACCGATAAACTCATCTTT.